Below are 32 T cell receptor beta chains sequenced from a single sample in a study of CD8+CD57+ T cells in acquired aplastic anemia. CDR3 and TCR beta VDJ profiling relied on genomic DNA as the template. Each CDR3 protein gets one entry after TCRdb re-called the reads with MiXCR. This repertoire shows approximately 70,000 distinct CDR3 sequences, about 50% found once; its top ten account for 2% to 3%. The sample taken for sequencing was sorted CD4+, CD8+, or CD8+CD57+ T cells (not recorded which) from PBMCs. The receptors stem from a human donor in good health, serving as a control.

This sequence joins TRBV7-2 and TRBJ1-6; maybe TRBD1 (5 bases). Trimming cost V 2 bases and J 10 bases, with 9 bases left between them. CDR3 length: 13 amino acids. The germline gives CDR1 SGHTA, CDR2 FQGNSA. Written as DNA, the CDR3 is TGTGCCAGCAGCTTAAGAGGGGAATCACCCCTCCACTTT. It yields the protein CASSLRGESPLHF.

In this sample, this clonotype turned up many times. The chain has TRBV12-3 or TRBV12-4 and TRBJ2-7; 8 bases align to TRBD2. The CDR3 runs to 16 residues. V shed 4 bases and J 7 bases; nucleotides not matched to a gene: 15. CDR3 nucleotide sequence: TGTGCCAGCAGTTCCGTGACTAGCGCGATTTATTGGGAGCAGTACTTC. Translating it yields CASSSVTSAIYWEQYF.

This clonotype was counted ten times or more. The V and J genes are TRBV9 and TRBJ2-7; D ambiguous. V shed 4 bases and J shed 3 bases, with 17 bases lying between them. The CDR3 is 15 amino acids. Germline-derived CDR1 and CDR2 are SGDLS and YYNGEE. The DNA for the CDR3 is TGTGCCAGCAGCAAAGCGCACACGGCGATCTACGAGCAGTACTTC. Protein sequence: CASSKAHTAIYEQYF.

V is TRBV7-8 and J is TRBJ2-7; 8 bases map to TRBD1. Germline loops: CDR1 SGHVS, CDR2 FQNEAQ. The length of the CDR3 is 15 residues. The ends lost 2 bases at V and 3 bases at J; junction bases unmatched: 6. The CDR3 loop is CASSLSSGQGYEQYF. In nucleotides, the CDR3 is TGTGCCAGCAGCTTATCGAGCGGACAGGGCTACGAGCAGTACTTC.

About this clonotype: The DNA is omitted, as the CDR3 cannot be located on it reliably, and the CDR3 follows TCRdb's listing. This chain joins TRBV2 and TRBJ2-1. The CDR3 is 14 residues long, ends included. Germline values: CDR1 SNHLY, CDR2 FYNNEI. CDR3 protein: CACTRGYSCNEQFF.

This clonotype was detected many times. V and J are TRBV5-1 and TRBJ1-2; D gene uncertain. Germline CDR1 and CDR2: SGHRS and YFSETQ. The CDR3 spans 13 residues. Trimming cost V 1 base and J 5 bases, with 9 bases left between them. CDR3 in amino acids: CASSLRQRYGYTF. The CDR3 DNA sequence: TGCGCCAGCAGCTTGCGCCAGCGATATGGCTACACCTTC.

This clonotype was picked up many times. In DNA, the CDR3 is TGCAGTGCTGTCCCAGCCGGGAGTCGACACGAGCAGTACTTC. Its protein product is CSAVPAGSRHEQYF. This chain links TRBV20-1 with TRBJ2-7, with a possible D match to TRBD2 (6 bases). The ends were cut back, 5 bases at V and 5 bases at J, with 19 bases in the middle. CDR1 is DFQATT and CDR2 is SNEGSKA in the germline V gene (reference sequence). The CDR3 is 14 amino acids.

The CDR3 region is CASRPGSEETQYF. The CDR3 nucleotides read TGTGCCAGCAGACCAGGTAGCGAAGAGACCCAGTACTTC. The genes are TRBV2 and TRBJ2-5; possible D gene TRBD2, 5 bases. Germline values: CDR1 SNHLY, CDR2 FYNNEI. This CDR3 contains 13 residues. Trimming removed 6 bases at V and 3 bases at J, with 11 bases between.

Many counts were recorded for this clonotype. V usage is TRBV6-1 and J usage is TRBJ1-5; 8 bases map to TRBD1. Per the germline V gene, CDR1 is MNHNS and CDR2 is SASEGT. The CDR3 consists of 14 residues. J gave up 7 bases and V 6 bases, and 8 bases lay outside the gene matches. CDR3: CASRSGQGIQPQHF. CDR3 DNA: TGTGCCAGCAGATCCGGACAGGGAATACAGCCCCAGCATTTT.

As concerns this clonotype: Being one base from a much bigger clone, this may be a read error. The rearrangement joins TRBV4-2 to TRBJ2-3; 7 bases align to TRBD2. Germline loops: CDR1 LGHNA, CDR2 YNFKEQ. The CDR3 is 15 residues long. As DNA, the CDR3 is TGTGACAGCTGCCGGACTAGTGCAGGTACAGATACGCAGTATTTT. Its translation: CDSCRTSAGTDTQYF.

This clonotype was recorded at least ten times. The V gene is TRBV6-1, the J gene TRBJ1-5; D not certain. The V end lost 7 bases, the J end lost 0 bases, and 13 bases lay between the germline ends. CDR3 length equals 15 residues. Per the germline V gene, CDR1 is MNHNS and CDR2 is SASEGT. CDR3 DNA sequence: TGTGCCAGCAAGTTATCCACAAATAGCAATCAGCCCCAGCATTTT. This encodes CASKLSTNSNQPQHF.

This chain links TRBV2 with TRBJ2-5, with unresolved D. The CDR3 length is 12 residues. V was shortened by 4 bases and J by 4 bases, with 7 bases between the two germline ends. Germline CDR1 SNHLY, CDR2 FYNNEI. CDR3 sequence: CASSGPRETQYF. The DNA for the CDR3 is TGTGCCAGCAGTGGACCCCGAGAGACCCAGTACTTC.

This clonotype was recorded only once. The V call is TRBV2, the J call TRBJ1-1; TRBD1 matches 9 bases. The length of the CDR3 is 12 residues. Germline V gene sequence: CDR1 SNHLY, CDR2 FYNNEI. V trimming: 6 bases; J trimming: 10 bases; junction bases outside the gene matches: 6. This CDR3 reads CASRPGDRAAFF. DNA for the CDR3: TGTGCCAGCAGGCCTGGGGACAGGGCAGCTTTCTTT.

This clonotype showed up many times. The CDR3 bases are TGTGCCAGTAGTATCACCTCAAGAGGAGGGGGACGATACACCATATATTTT. Its translation: CASSITSRGGGRYTIYF. V usage is TRBV19 and J usage is TRBJ1-3, with D possibly TRBD1 on 6 matching bases. V was cut by 3 bases and J by 8 bases, with 23 bases left in between. Germline V gene lookup returns CDR1 LNHDA and CDR2 SQIVND (reference sequence). The CDR3 has 17 residues.

Details on this clonotype: Since the CDR3 does not end with the conserved phenylalanine or tryptophan, this likely comes from a read error. The limits of the CDR3 on the DNA are not certain, so only TCRdb's listed CDR3 is given. This chain joins TRBV24-1 and TRBJ2-2; the table calls TRBD1, which could not be checked here. Per germline, CDR1 KGHDR and CDR2 SFDVKD. The CDR3 sequence runs 16 residues, both termini included. Here the CDR3 reads CATNGAGTANTGELNR.

V is TRBV4-1 and J is TRBJ2-6; D remains unclear. Trimming stripped 1 base from V and 4 bases from J, with 8 bases between. This CDR3 spans 15 amino acids. The germline V gene encodes CDR1 MGHRA and CDR2 YSYEKL. CDR3 amino acids: CASSQVEMGANVLTF. For the CDR3, the DNA is TGCGCCAGCAGCCAAGTTGAGATGGGGGCCAACGTCCTGACTTTC.

The chain is built from TRBV10-3 and TRBJ2-1; 7 nucleotides match TRBD2. The germline CDR1 and CDR2 sequences are ENHRY and SYGVKD. The CDR3 spans 13 residues. V dropped 10 bases and J dropped 6; count of bases not matched to a gene: 9. The CDR3 bases are TGTGCCACCGTCCGGGACTACGGCAATGAGCAGTTCTTC. Translating gives CATVRDYGNEQFF.

This sequence joins TRBV10-1 and TRBJ2-7; maybe TRBD1 (5 bases). With 0 bases removed from V and 2 bases from J, the gap between germline ends came to 11 bases. Germline V gene sequence: CDR1 WNHNN, CDR2 SYGVQD (reference sequence). The CDR3 covers 15 residues. CDR3 sequence reads: CASSESGQGTYEQYF. The CDR3 DNA sequence: TGCGCCAGCAGTGAGTCGGGCCAGGGAACCTACGAGCAGTACTTC.

The rearrangement joins TRBV7-8 to TRBJ1-4, with a possible D match to TRBD1 (5 bases). The CDR3 is made up of 16 amino acids. V lost 1 base, J lost 0 bases, and 9 bases lay in between. CDR1 is SGHVS, CDR2 FQNEAQ, per germline. The DNA for the CDR3 is TGTGCCAGCAGCTTAGGCCGGGGGGCAACTAATGAAAAACTGTTTTTT. Encoded protein: CASSLGRGATNEKLFF.

This clonotype has at least ten counts. This sequence joins TRBV5-1 and TRBJ2-5; 8 nucleotides match TRBD1. Germline values: CDR1 SGHRS, CDR2 YFSETQ. The CDR3 totals 14 residues. Trimming cost V 1 base and J 2 bases; bases outside gene matches: 1. In DNA form, the CDR3 reads TGCGCCAGCAGCTTGAGGACAGGGCAAGAGACCCAGTACTTC. It is translated as CASSLRTGQETQYF.

V usage is TRBV7-8 and J usage is TRBJ1-5; possibly TRBD1 for D (6 bases). V lost 5 bases to trimming and J lost 6 bases, with 14 bases between them. CDR3 size: 14 residues. In germline, CDR1 is SGHVS, CDR2 FQNEAQ. The CDR3 DNA reads as TGTGCCAGCAGCGCAAAACAGGGAAGTCAGCCCCAGCATTTT. Translating gives CASSAKQGSQPQHF.

The rearrangement links TRBV24-1 to TRBJ1-2, with D perhaps matching TRBD1 (5 bases). Trimming stripped 4 bases from V and 5 bases from J, with 16 bases between. CDR3 length equals 15 residues. Germline V lookup: CDR1 KGHDR, CDR2 SFDVKD. The CDR3 DNA sequence: TGTGCCACCAGTGACCGGACTAGCGGGGCATATGGCTACACCTTC. This gives the protein CATSDRTSGAYGYTF.

This clonotype was seen a few times. The genes are TRBV5-1 and TRBJ2-7, with TRBD1 as a possible D gene (5 bases). Germline CDR1 SGHRS, CDR2 YFSETQ. The CDR3 loop spans 13 amino acids. Trimming removed 0 bases at V and 3 bases at J, with 7 bases between. The CDR3: CASSLGTYYEQYF. The CDR3 bases are TGCGCCAGCAGCTTGGGGACATACTACGAGCAGTACTTC.

This clonotype has ten or more counts. This chain uses TRBV11-2 with TRBJ2-7; 7 bases line up with TRBD2. The V gene's germline CDR1 is SGHAT and CDR2 FQNNGV. The CDR3 extends over 17 amino acids. Trimming cost V 3 bases and J 3 bases; bases outside gene matches: 14. The CDR3: CASSLYFTGDYGYEQYF. In nucleotides, the CDR3 is TGTGCCAGCAGCTTGTATTTTACTGGGGACTATGGCTACGAGCAGTACTTC.

This clonotype appeared a single time. The rearrangement links TRBV7-3 to TRBJ1-1; D unclear. V gave up 5 bases and J gave up 7 bases, with 8 bases separating them. Germline V lookup: CDR1 SGHTA, CDR2 FQGTGA. The CDR3 is 11 residues long. CDR3 sequence (DNA): TGTGCCAGCAGCCCCCAGGTTGAAGCTTTCTTT. This translates into CASSPQVEAFF.

V gene TRBV7-8 combines with J gene TRBJ1-2, with D unresolved. There are 12 residues in the CDR3. Germline V gives CDR1 SGHVS, CDR2 FQNEAQ. The V and J ends lost 1 base and 4 bases respectively, with 4 bases between them. The CDR3 nucleotides are TGTGCCAGCAGCTTAGGAGCCTATGGCTACACCTTC. Translated: CASSLGAYGYTF. Drawing the rest from reference TRBV7-8 and TRBJ1-2, the complete variable domain is GAGVSQSPRYKVAKRGQDVALRCDPISGHVSLFWYQQALGQGPEFLTYFQNEAQLDKSGLPSDRFFAERPEGSVSTLKIQRTQQEDSAVYLCASSLGAYGYTFGSGTRLTVV.

The chain couples TRBV19 to TRBJ2-7; 11 bases are a match to TRBD2. The CDR3 runs to 15 residues. Germline CDR1 is LNHDA and CDR2 is SQIVND (reference sequence). J lost 1 base, V lost 7 bases, and 6 bases had no gene match. CDR3 sequence (DNA): TGTGCCAGTAATGAGGGACTAGCGGAATCCTACGAGCAGTACTTC. Encoded protein: CASNEGLAESYEQYF.

The chain is built from TRBV2 and TRBJ2-1; no reliable D call. Trimming took 6 bases from V and 2 from J, leaving 2 bases between them. The CDR3 spans 11 residues. CDR1 and CDR2 from the germline V gene are SNHLY and FYNNEI. The CDR3 DNA sequence: TGTGCCAGCAGAACCTACAATGAGCAGTTCTTC. Protein: CASRTYNEQFF.

This chain links TRBV25-1 with TRBJ1-4, with 10 nucleotides matching TRBD1. V shed 6 bases and J 7 bases; nucleotides not matched to a gene: 5. CDR1 and CDR2 from the germline V gene are MGHDK and SYGVNS. The CDR3 is 14 residues long. This chain's CDR3 is CASSTGQGFEKLFF. CDR3 coding DNA: TGTGCCAGCAGCACGGGACAGGGGTTTGAAAAACTGTTTTTT.

By sample fraction, this clonotype is medium-sized. The chain links TRBV19 to TRBJ2-7; the D call may be TRBD1 or TRBD2 (5 bases each). V gave up 6 bases and J gave up 0 bases, with 15 bases separating them. This CDR3 has 15 amino acids. Germline CDR1 and CDR2: LNHDA and SQIVND (reference sequence). DNA for the CDR3: TGTGCCAGTAGATTGGGAGACAGCCGCTCCTACGAGCAGTACTTC. Encoded protein: CASRLGDSRSYEQYF.

The chain couples TRBV20-1 to TRBJ2-7; possibly TRBD1 for D (5 bases). The germline CDR1 and CDR2 sequences are DFQATT and SNEGSKA (reference sequence). V dropped 5 bases and J dropped 2 bases, with 16 bases sitting between them. The CDR3 is 14 residues long. CDR3 region: CSADTGELTYEQYF. The CDR3 nucleotides are TGCAGTGCTGATACAGGCGAACTTACCTACGAGCAGTACTTC.

This rearrangement joins TRBV29-1 to TRBJ2-7, with TRBD2 as a possible D gene (7 bases). The ends were cut back, 8 bases at V and 2 bases at J, with 13 bases in the middle. The CDR3 is made up of 12 amino acids. The germline CDR1 and CDR2 sequences are SQVTM and ANQGSEA. The CDR3 spells CSFWGGAYEQYF. The CDR3 region has the DNA TGCAGCTTCTGGGGGGGCGCCTACGAGCAGTACTTC.